Listed here are 5 T cell receptor beta chains from one sample, sequenced in a study of T cells in tumors after PD-1 blockade. Repertoires were generated with immunoSEQ multiplex PCR, while TCRdb's copy carries only in-frame clones and drops some. The sample holds just under 65,000 clones, about 74% seen once. The specimen was PBMCs, collected after anti-PD-1 treatment. The receptors derive from a human donor with basal cell carcinoma.

This chain joins TRBV6-5 and TRBJ2-3, with 12 bases matching TRBD1. The germline V gene has CDR1 MNHEY and CDR2 SVGAGI. Trimming at V came to 6 bases and at J to 4 bases, leaving 5 bases not matched to a gene. The CDR3 is 15 amino acids. The CDR3 DNA reads TGTGCCAGCAGGCCCGGGACAGGGGGCTCAGATACGCAGTATTTT. Its protein is CASRPGTGGSDTQYF.

The CDR3 loop is CASSKTGLLNTEAFF. CDR3 DNA: TGTGCCAGTAGTAAAACAGGCTTACTCAACACTGAAGCTTTCTTT. This chain links TRBV19 with TRBJ1-1; D perhaps matches TRBD1 (5 bases). The CDR3 consists of 15 residues. V lost 4 bases to trimming and J lost 2 bases, with 14 bases between them. Germline V gives CDR1 LNHDA, CDR2 SQIVND (reference sequence). The full variable domain, its missing parts supplied by reference TRBV19 and TRBJ1-1, is DGGITQSPKYLFRKEGQNVTLSCEQNLNHDAMYWYRQDPGQGLRLIYYSQIVNDFQKGDIAEGYSVSREKKESFPLTVTSAQKNPTAFYLCASSKTGLLNTEAFFGQGTRLTVV.

The chain combines TRBV19 with TRBJ1-1; 7 bases map to TRBD1. Germline V gene data show CDR1 as LNHDA and CDR2 as SQIVND (reference sequence). The junction had 3 bases not matched to a gene; V was cut back by 5 bases and J by 0 bases. CDR3 length: 14 residues. CDR3 amino acids: CASSVTGLNTEAFF. The DNA of the CDR3 is TGTGCCAGTAGTGTGACAGGGTTGAACACTGAAGCTTTCTTT.

The chain joins TRBV20-1 to TRBJ1-2; no reliable D call. From germline, CDR1 is DFQATT and CDR2 SNEGSKA (reference sequence). The V end was cut by 1 base, the J end by 4 bases, with 4 bases between. The CDR3 contains 11 residues. The CDR3 loop reads CSARGGYGYTF. DNA for the CDR3: TGCAGTGCTAGAGGGGGCTATGGCTACACCTTC.

V gene TRBV6-1 combines with J gene TRBJ1-1; D ambiguous. The CDR3 is 11 amino acids. The V end lost 1 base, the J end lost 10 bases, and 7 bases lay between the germline ends. Germline V gives CDR1 MNHNS, CDR2 SASEGT. The CDR3: CASSEEWRAFF. As DNA, the CDR3 is TGTGCCAGCAGTGAAGAATGGCGAGCTTTCTTT.